The clone carrying this T cell receptor (beta chain) was counted a few times. Its matching antigen is unknown. The sample belongs to a study of T cells in Graves' hyperthyroidism and ophthalmopathy. Study-level background: Upon initial diagnosis and before any treatment, peripheral blood was collected. Study observations and caveats: Also found in blood were most expanded thyroid clonotypes above 0.001. Ophthalmopathy was distinguished from stable hyperthyroidism by 13 V-J signatures.

From germline, CDR1 is SEHNR and CDR2 FQNEAQ (reference sequence). V was pared by 4 bases and J by 2 bases, with 16 bases between. This CDR3 spans 16 amino acids. The source of the PBMCs was more than 9.5 ml of fresh peripheral blood. Using RNA transcripts as the source, TCR beta CDR3 regions were amplified. HTBI primers were the set used in a first-round RT-PCR of the TCR CDR3. Using its own MiXCR run on the multiplex PCR reads, TCRdb lists one record per CDR3 protein. The sample includes approximately 710,000 distinct CDR3 sequences, 15% to 20% of them seen just once. This sequence was found in a man over 45 with Graves' hyperthyroidism. Sequencing input: blood. This sequence joins TRBV7-9 and TRBJ2-3; tentative D call: TRBD1 (6 bases). DNA of the CDR3: TGTGCCAGCAGCTCCGATCCAGGGGCCCACACAGATACGCAGTATTTT. It specifies CASSSDPGAHTDTQYF. The complete variable domain, with remaining parts taken from reference TRBV7-9 and TRBJ2-3, reads DTGVSQNPRHKITKRGQNVTFRCDPISEHNRLYWYRQTLGQGPEFLTYFQNEAQLEKSRLLSDRFSAERPKGSFSTLEIQRTEQGDSAMYLCASSSDPGAHTDTQYFGPGTRLTVL.